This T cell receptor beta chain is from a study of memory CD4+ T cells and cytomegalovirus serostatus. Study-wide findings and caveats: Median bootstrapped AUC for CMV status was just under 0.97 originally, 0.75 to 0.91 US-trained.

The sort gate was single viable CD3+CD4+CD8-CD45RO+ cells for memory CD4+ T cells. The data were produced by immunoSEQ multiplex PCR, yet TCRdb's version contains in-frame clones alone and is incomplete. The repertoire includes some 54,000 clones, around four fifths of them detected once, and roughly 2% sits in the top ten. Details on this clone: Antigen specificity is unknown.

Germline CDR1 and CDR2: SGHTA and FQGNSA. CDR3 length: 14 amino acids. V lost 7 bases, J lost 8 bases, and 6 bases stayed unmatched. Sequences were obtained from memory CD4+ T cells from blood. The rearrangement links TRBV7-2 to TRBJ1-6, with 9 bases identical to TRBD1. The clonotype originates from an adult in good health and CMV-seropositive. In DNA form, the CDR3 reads TGTGCCAGCAAGACGGGACAGGGTTATTCACCCCTCCACTTT. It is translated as CASKTGQGYSPLHF.